The subject of this entry is one T cell receptor (beta chain). Its antigen is currently unknown. Expressed TCRB transcripts were sequenced because the isolated RNA had all been reverse transcribed beforehand. Clones were read by immunoSEQ multiplex PCR, and TCRdb kept only the in-frame ones, dropping some. The sample has about 160,000 clones, roughly 10% seen once; the top ten hold 0.7%. This specimen belongs to a study of beta chain features in type 1 diabetes. Markers CD45RO/CCR7/CD25/CD127/CD95/CD27 served to sort CD4+ naive, central memory, regulatory and stem cell-like memory cells. Germline V CDR1 and CDR2: SGHTA, FQGTGA. The V and J ends lost 6 bases and 7 bases, in that order; junction bases with no gene match: 6. The CDR3 consists of 13 residues. General study findings and limits: VDJ junctions sequenced from type 1 diabetes patients showed fewer insertions and more deletions. In all four CD4+ subsets, TCRB CDR3 length was significantly, moderately reduced in type 1 diabetes. Researchers could not determine here whether HLA type influences TCRB rearrangement.

The clonotype comes from a woman between 25 and 40 years old with type 1 diabetes. Sequencing was carried out using central memory CD4+ T cells from blood. The chain links TRBV7-3 to TRBJ1-2, with 9 bases aligning to TRBD1. The CDR3 spells CASSDTGGVGYTF. The CDR3 region has the DNA TGTGCCAGCAGTGATACAGGGGGCGTTGGCTACACCTTC.